This section outlines one TCR beta chain sequence together with its context. The data originate from a study of blood T cell repertoires in COVID-19. Study-wide background: Material from acute and convalescent COVID-19 was sourced from the United States, Italy and Spain. From T cells, B-cell-depleted T cells, or PBMCs came the material, which was cDNA or gDNA.

The method was immunoSEQ multiplex PCR; TCRdb's version includes in-frame clones alone and lacks a portion of them. The repertoire includes about 270,000 clones, approximately 89% of them detected once, and roughly 1.2% sits in the top ten. In assigning cohorts, the study relied on participant-reported clinical history. Sequencing was carried out using PBMCs or T cells enriched from blood (not recorded which). The sequence came from a woman aged 40 to 50 with acute COVID-19.

The chain's CDR3 is CAWSGGRDQPQHF. The DNA for the CDR3 is TGTGCCTGGAGTGGGGGCAGGGATCAGCCCCAGCATTTT. This chain links TRBV30 with TRBJ1-5; D is possibly TRBD1 (5 bases). V lost 1 base and J lost 5, with 9 bases in between. From germline, CDR1 is GTSNPN and CDR2 SVGIG (reference sequence). The CDR3 length is 13 residues.